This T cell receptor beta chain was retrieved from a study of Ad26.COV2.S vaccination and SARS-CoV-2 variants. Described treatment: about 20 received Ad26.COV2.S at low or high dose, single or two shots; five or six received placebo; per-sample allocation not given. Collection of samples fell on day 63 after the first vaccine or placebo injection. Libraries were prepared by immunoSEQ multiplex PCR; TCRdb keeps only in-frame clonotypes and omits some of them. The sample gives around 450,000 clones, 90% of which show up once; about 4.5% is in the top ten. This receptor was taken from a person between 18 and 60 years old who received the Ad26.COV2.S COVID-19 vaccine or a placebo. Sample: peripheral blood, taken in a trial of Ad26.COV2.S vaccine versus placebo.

In DNA form, the CDR3 reads TGTGCCTGGAGCGTCGCGGACCTTCCTTCAGGGGAGCTGTTTTTT. The encoded protein is CAWSVADLPSGELFF. This rearrangement joins TRBV30 to TRBJ2-2; D gene uncertain. Trimming took off 3 bases at V and 8 bases at J, with 19 bases between the two ends. The CDR3 loop spans 15 amino acids. Germline V CDR1 and CDR2: GTSNPN, SVGIG (reference sequence). The variable domain in full, with the rest retrieved from reference TRBV30 and TRBJ2-2, is SQTIHQWPATLVQPVGSPLSLECTVEGTSNPNLYWYRQAAGRGLQLLFYSVGIGQISSEVPQNLSASRPQDRQFILSSKKLLLSDSGFYLCAWSVADLPSGELFFGEGSRLTVL.